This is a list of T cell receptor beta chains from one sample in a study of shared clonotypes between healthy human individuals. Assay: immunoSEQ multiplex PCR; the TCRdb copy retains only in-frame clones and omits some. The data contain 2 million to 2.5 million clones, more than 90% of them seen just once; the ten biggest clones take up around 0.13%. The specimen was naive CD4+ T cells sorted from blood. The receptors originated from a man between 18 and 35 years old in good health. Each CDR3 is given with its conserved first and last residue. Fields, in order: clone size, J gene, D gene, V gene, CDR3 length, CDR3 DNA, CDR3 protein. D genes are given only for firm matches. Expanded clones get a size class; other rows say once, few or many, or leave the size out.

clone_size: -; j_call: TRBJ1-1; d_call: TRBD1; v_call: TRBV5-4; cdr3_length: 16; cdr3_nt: TGTGCCAGCAGCTTGGGGGGACAGGGGGCGAACACTGAAGCTTTCTTT; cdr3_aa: CASSLGGQGANTEAFF
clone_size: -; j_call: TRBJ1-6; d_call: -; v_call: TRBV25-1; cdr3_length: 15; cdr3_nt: TGTGCCAGCAAAGAGACCCGGGCCTTTAATTCACCCCTCCACTTT; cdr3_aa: CASKETRAFNSPLHF
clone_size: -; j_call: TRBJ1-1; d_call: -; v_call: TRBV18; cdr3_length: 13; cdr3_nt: TGTGCCAGCTCACCATCGGAGAGGGTGGAAGCTTTCTTT; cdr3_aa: CASSPSERVEAFF
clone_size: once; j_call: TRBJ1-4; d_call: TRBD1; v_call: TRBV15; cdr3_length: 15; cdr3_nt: TGTGCCACCAGCAGAGAGGGACAGGGATCTGAAAAACTGTTTTTT; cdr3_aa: CATSREGQGSEKLFF
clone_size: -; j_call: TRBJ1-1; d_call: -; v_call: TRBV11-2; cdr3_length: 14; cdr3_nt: TGTGCCAGCAGCTCAGGGACGGACCACACTGAAGCTTTCTTT; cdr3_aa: CASSSGTDHTEAFF
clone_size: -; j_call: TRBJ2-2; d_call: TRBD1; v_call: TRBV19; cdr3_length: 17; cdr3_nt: TGTGCCAGTACTCCTTCCGGGACAGGGGTCCGGACCGGGGAGCTGTTTTTT; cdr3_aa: CASTPSGTGVRTGELFF
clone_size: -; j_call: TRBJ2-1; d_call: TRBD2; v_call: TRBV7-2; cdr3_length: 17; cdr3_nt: TGTGCCAGCAGCTTAATGGGGACTAGCGGGAGATTCAATGAGCAGTTCTTC; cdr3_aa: CASSLMGTSGRFNEQFF
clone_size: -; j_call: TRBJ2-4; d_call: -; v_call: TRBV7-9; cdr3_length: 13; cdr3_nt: TGTGCCAGCAGCTTCGGCGGCGGGAACATTCAGTACTTC; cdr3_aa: CASSFGGGNIQYF
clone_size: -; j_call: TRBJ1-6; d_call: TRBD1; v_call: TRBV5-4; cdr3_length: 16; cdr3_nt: TGTGCCAGCAGCACCCCGGACAGGGCGAGGAATTCACCCCTCCACTTT; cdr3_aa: CASSTPDRARNSPLHF
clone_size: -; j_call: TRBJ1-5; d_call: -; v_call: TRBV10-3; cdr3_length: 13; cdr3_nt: TGTGCCATCAGTGATGGAGTAAATCAGCCCCAGCATTTT; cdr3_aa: CAISDGVNQPQHF
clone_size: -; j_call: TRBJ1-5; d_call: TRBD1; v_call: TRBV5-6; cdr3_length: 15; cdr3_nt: TGTGCCAGCAGCGCCGACAGGGGGCCCAATCAGCCCCAGCATTTT; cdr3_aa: CASSADRGPNQPQHF
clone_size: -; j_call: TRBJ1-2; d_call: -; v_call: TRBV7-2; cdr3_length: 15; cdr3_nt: TGTGCCAGCAGCCCCCCTAGCGGGCCCGGCTATGGCTACACCTTC; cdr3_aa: CASSPPSGPGYGYTF
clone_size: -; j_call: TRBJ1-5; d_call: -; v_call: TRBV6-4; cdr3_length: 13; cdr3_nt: TGTGCCAGCAGTTTTGATAGCAATCAGCCCCAGCATTTT; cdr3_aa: CASSFDSNQPQHF
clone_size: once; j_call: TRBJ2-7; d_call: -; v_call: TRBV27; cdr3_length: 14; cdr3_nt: TGTGCCAGCAGTTTACAGGGGCCTACCTACGAGCAGTACTTC; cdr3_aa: CASSLQGPTYEQYF
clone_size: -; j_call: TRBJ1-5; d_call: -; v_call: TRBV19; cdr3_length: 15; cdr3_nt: TGTGCCAGTACCTATGGCCGAGGGGACAATCAGCCCCAGCATTTT; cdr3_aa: CASTYGRGDNQPQHF
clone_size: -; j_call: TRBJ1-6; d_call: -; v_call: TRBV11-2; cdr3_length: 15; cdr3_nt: TGTGCCAGCAGCTTCTTCGCAGGGACGAATTCACCCCTCCACTTT; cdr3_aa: CASSFFAGTNSPLHF
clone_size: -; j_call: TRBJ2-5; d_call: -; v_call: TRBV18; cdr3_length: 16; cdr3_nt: TGTGCCAGCTCACCACCGGGGGGACAGCAACAAGAGACCCAGTACTTC; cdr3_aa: CASSPPGGQQQETQYF
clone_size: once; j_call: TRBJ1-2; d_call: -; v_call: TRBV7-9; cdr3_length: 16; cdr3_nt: TGTGCCAGCAGCTTACTGACAGGCAAAAAAAACTATGGCTACACCTTC; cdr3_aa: CASSLLTGKKNYGYTF
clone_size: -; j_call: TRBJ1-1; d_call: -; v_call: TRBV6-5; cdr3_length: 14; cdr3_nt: TGTGCCAGCAGTTACTCGGCCAGGAACACTGAAGCTTTCTTT; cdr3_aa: CASSYSARNTEAFF
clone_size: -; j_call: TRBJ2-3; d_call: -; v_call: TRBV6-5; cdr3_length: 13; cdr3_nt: TGTGCCAGCAGCAGAGCCGGGGCGGATACGCAGTATTTT; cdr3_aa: CASSRAGADTQYF
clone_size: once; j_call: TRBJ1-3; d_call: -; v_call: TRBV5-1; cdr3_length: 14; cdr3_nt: TGCGCCAGCAGCTTTGGGGGAGCTGGAAACACCATATATTTT; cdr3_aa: CASSFGGAGNTIYF
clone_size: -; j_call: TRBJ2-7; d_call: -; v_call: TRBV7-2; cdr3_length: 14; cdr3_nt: TGTGCCAGCAGCCCGACTTGGGGCTACTACGAGCAGTACTTC; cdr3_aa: CASSPTWGYYEQYF
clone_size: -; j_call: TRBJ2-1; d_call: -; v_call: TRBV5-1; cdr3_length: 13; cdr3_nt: TGCGCCAGCAGCTCATGGGGGTTCAATGAGCAGTTCTTC; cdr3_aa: CASSSWGFNEQFF
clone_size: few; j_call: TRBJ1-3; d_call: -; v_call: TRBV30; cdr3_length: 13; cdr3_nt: TGTGCCCACGGAGCGACCTCTGGAAACACCATATATTTT; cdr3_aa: CAHGATSGNTIYF
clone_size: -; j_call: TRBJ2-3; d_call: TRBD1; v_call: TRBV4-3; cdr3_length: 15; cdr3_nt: TGCGCCAGCAGCCAAGATTGGGACAGGGCAGATACGCAGTATTTT; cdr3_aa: CASSQDWDRADTQYF
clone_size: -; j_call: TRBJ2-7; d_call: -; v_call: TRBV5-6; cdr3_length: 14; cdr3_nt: TGTGCCAGCAGCTTAGGACTGAGCTCCTACGAGCAGTACTTC; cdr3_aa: CASSLGLSSYEQYF
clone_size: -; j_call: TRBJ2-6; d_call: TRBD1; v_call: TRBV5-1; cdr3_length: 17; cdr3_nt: TGCGCCAGCAGCACATCGGGACAGGGTACTGGGGCCAACGTCCTGACTTTC; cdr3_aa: CASSTSGQGTGANVLTF
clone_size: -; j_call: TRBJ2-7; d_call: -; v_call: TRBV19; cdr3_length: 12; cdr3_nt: TGTGCCAGTAGTATTTGGGGTTACGAGCAGTACTTC; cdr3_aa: CASSIWGYEQYF
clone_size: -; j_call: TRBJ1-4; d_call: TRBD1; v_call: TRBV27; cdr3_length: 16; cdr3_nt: TGTGCCAGCAGTTTGGACAGGGGGCTTGGTAATGAAAAACTGTTTTTT; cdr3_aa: CASSLDRGLGNEKLFF
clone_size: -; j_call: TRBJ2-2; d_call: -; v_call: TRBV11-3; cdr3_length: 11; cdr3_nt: TGTGCCAGCAGCCGCGCCGGGGAGCTGTTTTTT; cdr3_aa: CASSRAGELFF
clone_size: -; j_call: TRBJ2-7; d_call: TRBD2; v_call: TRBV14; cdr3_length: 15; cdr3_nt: TGTGCCAGCAGCCTCGGGACTAGCGGTCTCTACGAGCAGTACTTC; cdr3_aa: CASSLGTSGLYEQYF
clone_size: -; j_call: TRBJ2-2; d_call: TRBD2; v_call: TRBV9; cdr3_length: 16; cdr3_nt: TGTGCCAGCAGCGTAGGAGCGGGGGGGAACACCGGGGAGCTGTTTTTT; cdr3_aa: CASSVGAGGNTGELFF
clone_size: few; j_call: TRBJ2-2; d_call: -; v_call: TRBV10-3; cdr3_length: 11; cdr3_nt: TGTGCCTCACTTTCAACCGGGGAGCTGTTTTTT; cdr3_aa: CASLSTGELFF
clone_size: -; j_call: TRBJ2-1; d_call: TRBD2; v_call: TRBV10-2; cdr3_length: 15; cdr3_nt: TGCGCCAGCAGCCGTACTAGCGGGGGGCTCAATGAGCAGTTCTTC; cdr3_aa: CASSRTSGGLNEQFF
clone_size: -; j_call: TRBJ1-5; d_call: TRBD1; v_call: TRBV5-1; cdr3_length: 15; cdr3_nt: TGCGCCAGCAGCTTCGAGGGACAGGACAATCAGCCCCAGCATTTT; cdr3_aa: CASSFEGQDNQPQHF
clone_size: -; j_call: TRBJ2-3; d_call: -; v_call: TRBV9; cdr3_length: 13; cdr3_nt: TGTGCCAGCAGCGTAGCAGGAGCAGATACGCAGTATTTT; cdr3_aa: CASSVAGADTQYF
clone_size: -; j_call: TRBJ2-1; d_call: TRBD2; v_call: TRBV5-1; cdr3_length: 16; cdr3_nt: TGCGCCAGCAGCTTGGCCGAGGTAGCGGGATGGAATGAGCAGTTCTTC; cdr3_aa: CASSLAEVAGWNEQFF
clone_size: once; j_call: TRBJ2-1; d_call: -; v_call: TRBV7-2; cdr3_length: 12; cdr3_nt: TGTGCCAGCAGCTTAGCTTGGAATGAGCAGTTCTTC; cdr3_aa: CASSLAWNEQFF
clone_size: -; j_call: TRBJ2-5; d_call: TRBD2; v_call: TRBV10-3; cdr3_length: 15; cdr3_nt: TGTGCCATCAGTGATGAACTAGCGGGAGGAGAGACCCAGTACTTC; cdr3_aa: CAISDELAGGETQYF
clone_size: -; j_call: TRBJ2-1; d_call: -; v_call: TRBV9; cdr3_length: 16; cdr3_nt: TGTGCCAGCAGCGTAGCGGGGCGGGGGCATGGTTCTGAGCAGTTCTTC; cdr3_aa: CASSVAGRGHGSEQFF
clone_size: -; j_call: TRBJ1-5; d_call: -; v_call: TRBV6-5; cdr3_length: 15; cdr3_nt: TGTGCCAGCAGTTACAGCTTAAATAGCAATCAGCCCCAGCATTTT; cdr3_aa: CASSYSLNSNQPQHF